The 3 T cell receptor beta chains reported below all come from one sample, sequenced in a study of blood T cell repertoires in COVID-19 (TCRdb year 2020). Receptor libraries were prepared by the immunoSEQ multiplex PCR assay. TCRdb limited this immuneACCESS table to in-frame rearrangements with V and J called. A share of clones is missing; checked studies link under half to unresolved V genes, and the rest is unexplained. The sample includes 200,000 to 250,000 clones, with roughly 85% observed a single time. The leading ten clones occupy 10% to 15% of the sample. Sequencing used peripheral blood. The receptors originated from a young woman who had recovered from COVID-19.

The chain has TRBV18 and TRBJ1-1; possibly TRBD1 for D (6 bases). The V gene's germline CDR1 is KGHSH and CDR2 LQKENI. CDR3 length equals 14 residues. V was clipped by 4 bases and J by 1 base, with 10 bases between them. The CDR3 DNA reads as TGTGCCAGCTCACTGTTGGACAGGAACACTGAAGCTTTCTTT. The encoded protein is CASSLLDRNTEAFF.

This sequence joins TRBV19 and TRBJ2-1, with 14 nucleotides matching TRBD2. CDR3 length: 19 residues. Germline trimming cut 7 bases from V and 5 bases from J; bases unmatched to any gene: 16. Germline lookup yields CDR1 LNHDA and CDR2 SQIVND (reference sequence). CDR3 protein: CASTRYPGLAGVAHNEQFF. CDR3 coding DNA: TGTGCCAGTACCAGATACCCGGGACTAGCGGGAGTAGCCCACAATGAGCAGTTCTTC.

This rearrangement joins TRBV2 to TRBJ1-1, with D tentatively TRBD1 (5 bases). V was pared by 11 bases and J by 11 bases, with 15 bases between. CDR1 is SNHLY and CDR2 is FYNNEI in the germline V gene. The CDR3 length is 10 residues. The CDR3 bases are TGTGCCTCGGGAGGGGAGGGCGCTTTCTTT. As protein: CASGGEGAFF.